Each of the 3 T cell receptor beta chains below was sequenced from the same sample in a study of blood T cell repertoires in COVID-19. The method was immunoSEQ multiplex PCR; TCRdb's version includes in-frame clones alone and lacks a portion of them. This sample has about 210,000 clones, with about 87% found just once. Input material: PBMCs or T cells enriched from blood (not recorded which). The receptors here all came from a man between 25 and 39 years old who had recovered from COVID-19.

The V and J genes are TRBV6-7 and TRBJ1-2, with 7 bases identical to TRBD1. TRBV6-7 falls under the ORF class, with uncertain function. Trimming cost V 0 bases and J 4 bases; bases outside gene matches: 2. The CDR3 runs 14 residues. In DNA, the CDR3 is TGTGCCAGCAGTTACTCCTACAGGGGCTATGGCTACACCTTC. It specifies CASSYSYRGYGYTF.

This clone was detected only a few times. The rearrangement joins TRBV9 to TRBJ2-1; 10 positions match TRBD2. The CDR3 extends over 16 amino acids. Germline V lookup: CDR1 SGDLS, CDR2 YYNGEE. Losses at the gene ends were 4 bases for V and 4 bases for J; bases not matched to a gene: 8. The DNA of the CDR3 is TGTGCCAGCAGCTCAAGGGGTAGCGGGAGGTACAATGAGCAGTTCTTC. Translating it yields CASSSRGSGRYNEQFF.

Remarks on this clone: Other DNA sequences in the same sample also yield this CDR3. DNA of the CDR3: TGTGCCAGCAGTTCGGGGACAGCTAGCACAGATACGCAGTATTTT. Translated, it gives CASSSGTASTDTQYF. The chain couples TRBV28 to TRBJ2-3; the match to TRBD1 covers 7 bases. In germline, CDR1 is MDHEN, CDR2 SYDVKM. Trimming at V came to 4 bases and at J to 0 bases, leaving 4 bases not matched to a gene. The CDR3 length is 15 residues.